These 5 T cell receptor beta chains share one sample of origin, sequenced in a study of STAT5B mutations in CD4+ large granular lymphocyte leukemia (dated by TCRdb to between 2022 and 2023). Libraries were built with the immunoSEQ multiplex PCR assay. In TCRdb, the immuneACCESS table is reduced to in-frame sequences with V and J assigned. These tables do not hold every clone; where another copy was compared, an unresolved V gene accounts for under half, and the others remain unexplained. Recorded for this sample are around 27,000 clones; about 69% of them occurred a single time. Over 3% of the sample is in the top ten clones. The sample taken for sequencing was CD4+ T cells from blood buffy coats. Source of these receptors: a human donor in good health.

The CDR3 loop is CASSSGWGEVQETQYF. The DNA for the CDR3 is TGCGCCAGCAGCTCGGGTTGGGGGGAGGTACAAGAGACCCAGTACTTC. This sequence joins TRBV5-1 and TRBJ2-5; the D gene is possibly TRBD2 (6 bases). V lost 3 bases, J lost 2 bases, and 17 bases lay in between. The V gene's germline CDR1 is SGHRS and CDR2 YFSETQ. The CDR3 length is 16 residues.

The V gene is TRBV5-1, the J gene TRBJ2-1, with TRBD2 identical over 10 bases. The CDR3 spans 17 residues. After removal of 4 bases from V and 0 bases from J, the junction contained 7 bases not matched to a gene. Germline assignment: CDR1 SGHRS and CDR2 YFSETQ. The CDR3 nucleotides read TGCGCCAGCAGCATCTCTAGCGGGAGTTCCTCCTACAATGAGCAGTTCTTC. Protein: CASSISSGSSSYNEQFF.

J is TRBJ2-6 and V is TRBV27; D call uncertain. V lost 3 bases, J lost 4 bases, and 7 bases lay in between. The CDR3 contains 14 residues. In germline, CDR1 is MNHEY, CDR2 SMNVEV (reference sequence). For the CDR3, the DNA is TGTGCCAGCAGTTTTGCTTCGGGGGCCAACGTCCTGACTTTC. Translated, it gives CASSFASGANVLTF.

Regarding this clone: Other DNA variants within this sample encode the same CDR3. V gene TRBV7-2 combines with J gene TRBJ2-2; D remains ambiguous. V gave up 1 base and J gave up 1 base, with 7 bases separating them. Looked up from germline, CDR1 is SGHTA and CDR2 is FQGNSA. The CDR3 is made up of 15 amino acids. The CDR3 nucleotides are TGTGCCAGCAGCTTAGGTCTAGGGAACACCGGGGAGCTGTTTTTT. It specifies CASSLGLGNTGELFF.

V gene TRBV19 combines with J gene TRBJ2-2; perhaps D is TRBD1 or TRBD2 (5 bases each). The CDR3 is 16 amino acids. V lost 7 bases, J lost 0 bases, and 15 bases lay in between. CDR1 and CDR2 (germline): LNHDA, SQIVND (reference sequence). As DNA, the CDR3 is TGTGCCAGTATCCCCCCGGGGCGGTCGAACACCGGGGAGCTGTTTTTT. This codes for CASIPPGRSNTGELFF.